The subject of this entry is one T cell receptor (beta chain). This record belongs to a study of blood T cell repertoires in COVID-19. Study at large: Italy, Spain and the United States were the sources of the convalescent and acute COVID-19 samples.

Generated by immunoSEQ multiplex PCR, the TCRdb table keeps only in-frame clones and is missing some. The table lists roughly 500,000 clones, roughly 87% of them singletons, with roughly 0.84% in the top ten. Trimming pared 2 bases from V and 5 bases from J, leaving 13 bases between. The germline CDR1 and CDR2 sequences are WNHNN and SYGVQD (reference sequence). CDR3 size: 15 residues. This clonotype was sampled from a man younger than 35 with COVID-19, enrolled during active disease. The chain employs TRBV10-1 and TRBJ1-5; no clear D. The sample comprised peripheral blood. Here the CDR3 DNA reads TGCGCCAGCAGTGAGGCCCGGGGTCTGGATCAGCCCCAGCATTTT. It encodes CASSEARGLDQPQHF.